This T cell receptor beta chain was identified in a study of neurological immune-mediated disorders. It was by 5'RACE with 10-nucleotide random UMIs that the cDNA was made. TCRdb redid the calling of the 5' RACE reads with MiXCR, one entry per CDR3 protein. The repertoire includes under 90,000 distinct CDR3 sequences, about a tenth of them detected once, and more than 1.5% sits in the top ten. This clonotype was counted ten times or more. The ends were cut back, 4 bases at V and 2 bases at J, with 12 bases in the middle. Germline V gives CDR1 MNHEY, CDR2 SVGAGI. This CDR3 comprises 14 residues. Material: PBMCs. This receptor was taken from a man in his forties or fifties in good health. The chain recombines TRBV6-5 with TRBJ2-7; D might be TRBD1 (5 bases). The CDR3 DNA reads as TGTGCCAGCAGTTTGACAGATAGGACCTACGAGCAGTACTTC. Protein sequence: CASSLTDRTYEQYF.